This TCR beta chain was identified during a study of shared clonotypes between healthy human individuals. Sequencing used immunoSEQ multiplex PCR; TCRdb keeps in-frame clones, though not all of them. The sample carries about 2.3 million clones, over 90% recorded once. V lost 1 base and J lost 2, with 17 bases in between. This CDR3 comprises 17 residues. CDR1 and CDR2 from the germline V gene are SGDLS and YYNGEE. Sequencing input: naive CD4+ T cells from PBMCs. Subset in this sample: CD45RA+ positively selected. The sequence was obtained from a man aged 18 to 35 in good health. Some clones in this sample may be carry-over from other donors' samples. The chain recombines TRBV9 with TRBJ2-3; D might be TRBD2 (5 bases). CDR3 region: CASSVIGSPSLTDTQYF. In DNA form, the CDR3 reads TGTGCCAGCAGCGTAATAGGGAGTCCGAGCCTCACAGATACGCAGTATTTT.